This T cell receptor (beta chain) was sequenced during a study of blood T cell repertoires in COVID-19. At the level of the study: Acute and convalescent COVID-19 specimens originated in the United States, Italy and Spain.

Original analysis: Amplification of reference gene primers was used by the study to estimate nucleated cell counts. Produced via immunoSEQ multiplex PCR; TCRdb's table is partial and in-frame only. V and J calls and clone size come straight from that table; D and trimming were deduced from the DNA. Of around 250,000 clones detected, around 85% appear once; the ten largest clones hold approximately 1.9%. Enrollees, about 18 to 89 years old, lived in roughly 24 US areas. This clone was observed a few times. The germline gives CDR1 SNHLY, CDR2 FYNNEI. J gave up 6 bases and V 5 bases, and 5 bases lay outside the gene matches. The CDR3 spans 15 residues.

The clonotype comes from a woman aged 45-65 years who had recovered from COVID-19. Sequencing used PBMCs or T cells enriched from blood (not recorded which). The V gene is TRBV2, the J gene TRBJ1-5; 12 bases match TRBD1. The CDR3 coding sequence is TGTGCCAGCAGTAGGGACAGGGGGCCGCGTCAGCCCCAGCATTTT. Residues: CASSRDRGPRQPQHF.